This entry describes one TCR beta chain. This receptor's antigen is unknown. No quality values exist for individual bases; no much larger clone is one base distant. The immunoSEQ Assay, a bias-controlled multiplex PCR, was used to amplify TCRbeta CDR3 regions from genomic DNA. On the study's bioinformatics: The number of nucleated cells in each sample was estimated from the amplification of reference gene primers within the assay. To quantify the absolute abundance of each unique TCRbeta CDR3 rearrangement, sequence reads were collapsed and filtered. For each sample, productive Simpson clonality was calculated as the square root of Simpson's diversity index across productive rearrangements. What TCRdb holds here is the immuneACCESS table cut down to in-frame rearrangements. Part of the clones is not present; checked against another copy, under half of the missing clones reflect an unresolved V gene, and the others are unexplained. The V and J calls and clone size are taken from that table; D and trimming were inferred from the DNA. This sample holds hundreds of thousands of clones; around 87% were observed only once. The ten largest clones capture 2% to 2.5% of the sample.

At one collaborating source in Seattle, patients were enrolled during active infection and were followed longitudinally through the course of disease. The collaborating institutions used their own protocols to collect whole blood in K2EDTA tubes. For TCRbeta analysis, collaborators shipped samples as frozen whole blood, isolated PBMCs, or DNA extracted from either of those sample types. This specimen belongs to a study of blood T cell repertoires in COVID-19 (dated by TCRdb to the early 2020s). Context from the whole study: Samples covering the acute and convalescent phases of COVID-19 were provided by collaborators in the United States, Italy and Spain. The material from the prospective study consisted of cDNA or gDNA derived from T cells, B-cell-depleted T cells, or PBMCs. Subjects who had been exposed to COVID-19, were actively infected with it, or had recovered from it provided the deeply sampled blood TCRbeta repertoires that made up the dataset. A freely available public database, intended as a resource for researchers studying the immune response to SARS-CoV-2, is where the repertoires were released. The samples were drawn from the first 160 participants of the ongoing ImmuneRACE study and from 950 to 1,500 subjects provided by 6 global collaborators. A de-identified subject ID, COVID-19 status, age in years and sex were almost always included in the sample metadata. HLA class I and class II types, where available, came from metadata supplied by the sample provider rather than from assay-based typing.

The CDR3 runs 15 amino acids, cysteine and phenylalanine included. Only the CDR3 portion is preserved as DNA: 45 bases, with reading frame beginning at the first base. CDR1 is given as SGHTA and CDR2 as FQGNSA, both from the germline V gene. Germline trimming: 4 bases from V, 2 bases from J; junction bases outside gene matches: 5. Study-wide conclusions, independent of this receptor: Clinical and demographic metadata were provided uncurated, with the amount varying by source and participant.

In this chain, TRBV7-2 is recombined with TRBJ2-3; 8 central bases correspond to TRBD1. Material for sequencing was peripheral blood. This TCR was recovered from a woman aged 60-70 years with COVID-19, enrolled during active disease. The CDR3 in this case is CASSSRGHLTDTQYF. The base sequence is TGTGCCAGCAGCTCCAGGGGGCACCTCACAGATACGCAGTATTTT.